These 25 T cell receptor beta chains share one sample of origin, sequenced in a study of T-cell memory formation after mild COVID-19. TCRdb reprocessed the 5' RACE reads via MiXCR and lists one record per CDR3 protein. The profile shows some 300,000 distinct CDR3 sequences, less than 25% of them singletons. Sequenced sample: PBMCs or a T cell subset sorted from them (not recorded which). These TCRs come from a man between 18 and 35 years old who had mild COVID-19 (a few samples of this study predate the infection). Cell type and time point are not known.

The chain combines TRBV27 with TRBJ2-2; D is possibly TRBD1 or TRBD2 (5 bases each). Germline-derived CDR1 and CDR2 are MNHEY and SMNVEV (reference sequence). The CDR3 runs 14 residues. Trimming pared 6 bases from V and 5 bases from J, leaving 13 bases between. The CDR3, as DNA: TGTGCCAGCAGGGGGGTTACGGGAACCGGGGAGCTGTTTTTT. This gives the protein CASRGVTGTGELFF.

The V gene is TRBV7-8, the J gene TRBJ2-3, with TRBD2 matching 8 bases. V was clipped by 5 bases and J by 2 bases; unmatched bases: 9. Germline V CDR1 and CDR2: SGHVS, FQNEAQ. The CDR3 contains 16 residues. The CDR3 is CASSPRVGGATDTQYF. Here the CDR3 DNA reads TGTGCCAGCAGCCCCCGGGTCGGGGGGGCCACAGATACGCAGTATTTT.

There are a few counts of this clonotype. The chain joins TRBV7-2 to TRBJ1-3, with TRBD1 matching over 7 bases. Germline CDR1 reads SGHTA; CDR2 reads FQGNSA. This CDR3 has 15 residues. J gave up 3 bases and V 4 bases, and 6 bases lay outside the gene matches. The CDR3 reads CASSYYRGSGNTIYF. CDR3 in DNA: TGTGCCAGCAGCTACTACAGGGGTAGTGGAAACACCATATATTTT.

In this sample, this clonotype turned up a few times. This chain links TRBV25-1 with TRBJ1-5; a possible D gene is TRBD1 (5 bases). Per the germline V gene, CDR1 is MGHDK and CDR2 is SYGVNS. The CDR3 runs to 11 residues. Deletions cut 4 bases from V and 9 bases from J, with 7 bases between. CDR3 in DNA: TGTGCCAGCAGTGCCGGGGGGCCCCAGCATTTT. This sequence encodes CASSAGGPQHF.

The chain links TRBV23-1 to TRBJ2-7, with no clear D. TRBV23-1 is recorded as an ORF, its role being uncertain. CDR3 length: 12 residues. Trimming took 7 bases from V and 5 from J, leaving 12 bases between them. CDR3 sequence: CASKKRAHEQYV. The CDR3 DNA is TGCGCCAGCAAAAAACGGGCCCACGAGCAGTACGTC.

V is TRBV5-1 and J is TRBJ1-1; D unresolved. Per germline, CDR1 SGHRS and CDR2 YFSETQ. The CDR3 has 14 residues. The V and J ends lost 3 bases and 0 bases respectively, with 9 bases between them. The CDR3 sequence: CASSSGVMNTEAFF. In nucleotides, the CDR3 is TGCGCCAGCAGCTCGGGTGTAATGAACACTGAAGCTTTCTTT.

This clonotype was detected a few times. V usage is TRBV7-2 and J usage is TRBJ1-2, with D hard to call. This CDR3 spans 12 amino acids. Trimming stripped 3 bases from V and 7 bases from J, with 9 bases between. The V gene's germline CDR1 is SGHTA and CDR2 FQGNSA. The DNA for the CDR3 is TGTGCCAGCAGCTTCCCGGCCGGTGGCTACACCTTC. Its translation is CASSFPAGGYTF.

The chain has TRBV12-3 or TRBV12-4 and TRBJ2-5, with TRBD1 matching over 9 bases. After removal of 4 bases from V and 5 bases from J, the junction contained 2 bases not matched to a gene. The CDR3 has 13 residues. The CDR3, as DNA: TGTGCCAGCAGTTCGACAGGGGGGGAGACCCAGTACTTC. Residues: CASSSTGGETQYF.

This clonotype was recorded at least ten times. The chain has TRBV7-2 and TRBJ2-1, with TRBD2 identical over 14 bases. The CDR3 is made up of 16 amino acids. Germline V CDR1 and CDR2: SGHTA, FQGNSA. The V segment lost 4 bases and the J segment 8 bases; nucleotides outside the gene matches: 7. DNA for the CDR3: TGTGCCAGCAGCTCGCAGACTAGCGGGGGGGCCGATGAGCAGTTCTTC. Protein: CASSSQTSGGADEQFF. The variable domain in full, completed from reference TRBV7-2 and TRBJ2-1, reads GAGVSQSPSNKVTEKGKDVELRCDPISGHTALYWYRQSLGQGLEFLIYFQGNSAPDKSGLPSDRFSAERTGGSVSTLTIQRTQQEDSAVYLCASSSQTSGGADEQFFGPGTRLTVL.

This chain joins TRBV12-3 or TRBV12-4 and TRBJ1-2; maybe TRBD1 (6 bases). V lost 3 bases to trimming and J lost 3 bases, with 14 bases between them. The CDR3 has 15 residues. CDR3 sequence reads: CASSFNGGADYGYTF. In nucleotides, the CDR3 is TGTGCCAGCAGTTTCAACGGGGGCGCTGACTATGGCTACACCTTC.

The table lists this clonotype with a few counts. V usage is TRBV18 and J usage is TRBJ1-1; 7 nucleotides line up with TRBD1. With 1 base clipped from V and 7 bases from J, the junction kept 3 bases outside the gene matches. Germline V gene data show CDR1 as KGHSH and CDR2 as LQKENI. The CDR3 has 13 amino acids. The CDR3 bases are TGTGCCAGCTCACCACAGGACAGGTTTGAAGCTTTCTTT. This translates into CASSPQDRFEAFF.

The chain recombines TRBV29-1 with TRBJ2-4; the D is unclear. The CDR3 loop spans 11 amino acids. V was clipped by 2 bases and J by 8 bases, with 7 bases between them. The V gene's germline CDR1 is SQVTM and CDR2 ANQGSEA. The CDR3 DNA is TGCAGCGTTGAAATTGGGGACATTCAGTACTTC. This translates into CSVEIGDIQYF.

The chain joins TRBV5-5 to TRBJ1-5; D gene unclear. The germline V gene has CDR1 SGHKS and CDR2 YYEKEE (reference sequence). Trimming took 2 bases from V and 7 from J, leaving 13 bases between them. The CDR3 runs 14 residues. The DNA for the CDR3 is TGTGCCAGCAGCTTATTGGAGGTTTTACAGCCCCAGCATTTT. It specifies CASSLLEVLQPQHF.

In its sample, this clonotype was seen once. This rearrangement joins TRBV6-1 to TRBJ2-5; D is possibly TRBD1 (6 bases). Germline-derived CDR1 and CDR2 are MNHNS and SASEGT. This CDR3 is 14 amino acids long. Trimming shortened V by 1 base and J by 4 bases, and 10 bases separated the two germline ends. The CDR3 DNA is TGTGCCAGCAGTGAAGACAGGGTTCGAGAGACCCAGTACTTC. Translation gives CASSEDRVRETQYF.

The table lists this clonotype with a few counts. The chain employs TRBV5-1 and TRBJ1-4, with 7 bases aligning to TRBD1. Germline CDR1 reads SGHRS; CDR2 reads YFSETQ. The CDR3 is 13 residues long. With V trimmed by 6 bases and J by 5 bases, 4 bases remained unmatched. CDR3 region: CASKETGNEKLFF. CDR3 nucleotide sequence: TGCGCCAGCAAAGAGACAGGGAATGAAAAACTGTTTTTT.

Many counts were recorded for this clonotype. Written as DNA, the CDR3 is TGTGCCAGCAGCTTTAGCGGGGGGGGCACAGATACGCAGTATTTT. Its protein is CASSFSGGGTDTQYF. J is TRBJ2-3 and V is TRBV7-2, with TRBD2 matching 11 bases. With 3 bases clipped from V and 1 base from J, the junction kept 0 bases outside the gene matches. CDR3 length: 15 amino acids. CDR1 SGHTA and CDR2 FQGNSA come from the germline V gene.

The chain is built from TRBV3-1 and TRBJ2-7, with 9 bases that match TRBD2. V was clipped by 6 bases and J by 6 bases; unmatched bases: 12. The length of the CDR3 is 15 residues. Germline V gene data show CDR1 as LGHDT and CDR2 as YNNKEL (reference sequence). In DNA form, the CDR3 reads TGTGCCAGCAGAAACTTAGCGGGGGAGTCCCCCGAGCAGTACTTC. Its protein product is CASRNLAGESPEQYF.

The table lists this clonotype with a few counts. The chain couples TRBV5-1 to TRBJ1-1; 7 bases fit TRBD1. There are 15 residues in the CDR3. Germline values: CDR1 SGHRS, CDR2 YFSETQ. V lost 5 bases, J lost 4 bases, and 11 bases stayed unmatched. The chain's CDR3 is CASRGTVGRGTEAFF. The DNA of the CDR3 is TGCGCCAGCAGAGGGACAGTGGGCAGGGGCACTGAAGCTTTCTTT. Supplemented by reference TRBV5-1 and TRBJ1-1, the full variable domain reads KAGVTQTPRYLIKTRGQQVTLSCSPISGHRSVSWYQQTPGQGLQFLFEYFSETQRNKGNFPGRFSGRQFSNSRSEMNVSTLELGDSALYLCASRGTVGRGTEAFFGQGTRLTVV.

The chain joins TRBV27 to TRBJ2-2, with D unresolved. Trimming stripped 6 bases from V and 4 bases from J, with 15 bases between. This CDR3 contains 15 residues. Per the germline V gene, CDR1 is MNHEY and CDR2 is SMNVEV (reference sequence). CDR3 loop: CASRPLGIATGELFF. CDR3 nucleotides: TGTGCCAGCAGGCCACTTGGAATTGCCACCGGGGAGCTGTTTTTT.

This sequence joins TRBV3-1 and TRBJ2-5; TRBD2 agrees at 7 bases. Trimming cost V 4 bases and J 2 bases; bases outside gene matches: 7. The CDR3 totals 15 residues. Per the germline V gene, CDR1 is LGHDT and CDR2 is YNNKEL (reference sequence). The CDR3 protein is CASSRLWRGQETQYF. In DNA, the CDR3 is TGTGCCAGCAGCCGCCTTTGGCGGGGGCAAGAGACCCAGTACTTC.

This clonotype was detected many times. The rearrangement joins TRBV7-2 to TRBJ2-2; 7 bases agree with TRBD1. There are 15 residues in the CDR3. V was clipped by 3 bases and J by 4 bases; unmatched bases: 5. Germline CDR1 is SGHTA and CDR2 is FQGNSA. CDR3 DNA: TGTGCCAGCAGCTTCCGGACAGGCGTCACCGGGGAGCTGTTTTTT. It yields the protein CASSFRTGVTGELFF.

The rearrangement links TRBV7-2 to TRBJ2-5, with D tentatively TRBD1 or TRBD2 (6 bases each). Germline assignment: CDR1 SGHTA and CDR2 FQGNSA. Between the trimmed V and J ends, which lost 5 bases and 4 bases, there was a span of 17 bases. The CDR3 contains 15 residues. As DNA, the CDR3 is TGTGCCAGCAGCAATAGCGAGGGGGGCTCAGAGACCCAGTACTTC. It specifies CASSNSEGGSETQYF.

The DNA for the CDR3 is TGTGCCAGCAGTGCCCCCACTGGGAACACTGAAGCTTTCTTT. This encodes CASSAPTGNTEAFF. The chain has TRBV25-1 and TRBJ1-1; D gene ambiguous. The CDR3 extends over 14 amino acids. V was clipped by 4 bases and J by 1 base, with 10 bases between them. CDR1 is MGHDK and CDR2 is SYGVNS in the germline V gene. The complete variable domain, with remaining parts taken from reference TRBV25-1 and TRBJ1-1, reads EADIYQTPRYLVIGTGKKITLECSQTMGHDKMYWYQQDPGMELHLIHYSYGVNSTEKGDLSSESTVSRIRTEHFPLTLESARPSHTSQYLCASSAPTGNTEAFFGQGTRLTVV.

This clonotype was observed a handful of times. V gene TRBV7-6 combines with J gene TRBJ2-7, with 7 bases aligning to TRBD1. CDR3 size: 15 residues. Looked up from germline, CDR1 is SGHVS and CDR2 is FNYEAQ. V trimming: 1 base; J trimming: 3 bases; junction bases outside the gene matches: 6. CDR3 bases: TGTGCCAGCAGCTTAGGGACAGGTCCTAACTACGAGCAGTACTTC. Translation: CASSLGTGPNYEQYF.

The rearrangement links TRBV10-2 to TRBJ2-1, with 10 bases aligning to TRBD1. Germline CDR1 WSHSY, CDR2 SAAADI. This CDR3 is built from 15 residues. The J segment lost 6 bases and the V segment lost 6 bases, leaving 8 bases of the junction unmatched. CDR3 bases: TGCGCCAGCAGCGGGGACAGGGGTTTTGGCAATGAGCAGTTCTTC. Amino acid sequence: CASSGDRGFGNEQFF.